One sample yielded the 20 T cell receptor beta chains listed below, sequenced in a study of CD8 T cells in ankylosing spondylitis. Study observations and caveats: In ankylosing spondylitis blood, a motif of roughly 8 highly homologous TCR beta variants appeared characteristic.

Their antigen targets remain unknown. Each CDR3 protein is one row after TCRdb ran MiXCR on the 5' RACE reads. Counted here are 700,000 to 1,000,000 distinct CDR3 sequences, 12% occurring once; the ten biggest clones make up 0.51%. The sample comprised blood, either unsorted or a sorted T cell fraction (not recorded which). The receptors originated from a male donor with ankylosing spondylitis.

The V and J genes are TRBV7-9 and TRBJ1-6, with D tentatively TRBD1 (5 bases). The germline V gene has CDR1 SEHNR and CDR2 FQNEAQ (reference sequence). Trimming took 1 base from V and 7 from J, leaving 11 bases between them. The CDR3 runs to 15 residues. The CDR3 nucleotides are TGTGCCAGCAGCTTAGGGGGGACCGAAAATTCACCCCTCCACTTT. Its protein is CASSLGGTENSPLHF.

This clonotype was detected ten times or more. The genes are TRBV18 and TRBJ2-1; D gene unclear. The germline gives CDR1 KGHSH, CDR2 LQKENI. The CDR3 covers 13 residues. Deletions cut 3 bases from V and 7 bases from J, with 10 bases between. The CDR3 protein is CASSPSPRNEQFF. DNA for the CDR3: TGTGCCAGCTCACCGTCCCCTCGGAATGAGCAGTTCTTC. Looking up the rest from reference TRBV18 and TRBJ2-1 gives the full variable domain: NAGVMQNPRHLVRRRGQEARLRCSPMKGHSHVYWYRQLPEEGLKFMVYLQKENIIDESGMPKERFSAEFPKEGPSILRIQQVVRGDSAAYFCASSPSPRNEQFFGPGTRLTVL.

This clonotype was seen a handful of times. The chain is built from TRBV6-1 and TRBJ2-7; D is unresolved. From germline, CDR1 is MNHNS and CDR2 SASEGT. The CDR3 has 12 amino acids. V dropped 3 bases and J dropped 4 bases, with 7 bases sitting between them. CDR3 sequence reads: CASSENAYEQYF. The CDR3 DNA is TGTGCCAGCAGTGAGAATGCTTACGAGCAGTACTTC.

This clonotype was observed many times. The chain recombines TRBV7-2 with TRBJ2-1, with no clear D. Deletions cut 7 bases from V and 0 bases from J, with 13 bases between. The CDR3 totals 15 residues. The germline V gene has CDR1 SGHTA and CDR2 FQGNSA. The CDR3 is CASTRTVTSYNEQFF. Written as DNA, the CDR3 is TGTGCCAGCACTCGTACAGTAACCTCCTACAATGAGCAGTTCTTC.

This clonotype appeared a few times. The chain combines TRBV10-3 with TRBJ2-7; D ambiguous. This CDR3 has 13 amino acids. Germline CDR1 reads ENHRY; CDR2 reads SYGVKD. Trimming removed 6 bases from V and 3 bases from J, with 12 bases in between. The CDR3 DNA is TGTGCCATCAGGGGTAATAGGGACTACGAGCAGTACTTC. Translating gives CAIRGNRDYEQYF.

The chain couples TRBV5-1 to TRBJ1-4; D possibly corresponds to TRBD1 (5 bases). V lost 1 base to trimming and J lost 7 bases, with 14 bases between them. The CDR3 contains 15 residues. Germline CDR1 SGHRS, CDR2 YFSETQ. The chain's CDR3 is CASSLSQHGGEKLFF. The CDR3 nucleotides are TGCGCCAGCAGCTTGAGTCAGCACGGGGGTGAAAAACTGTTTTTT.

The sample holds a few counts of this clonotype. V is TRBV20-1 and J is TRBJ2-5; TRBD1 matches 7 bases. Germline V lookup: CDR1 DFQATT, CDR2 SNEGSKA (reference sequence). Trimming took 6 bases from V and 5 from J; bases not matched to a gene: 6. CDR3 size: 12 residues. CDR3: CSAHRGGETQYF. The CDR3 nucleotides are TGCAGTGCACACAGGGGCGGCGAGACCCAGTACTTC.

This clonotype was seen a few times. J is TRBJ2-6 and V is TRBV28; D ambiguous. This CDR3 region has 15 residues. The germline CDR1 and CDR2 sequences are MDHEN and SYDVKM. The V end was cut by 3 bases, the J end by 0 bases, with 6 bases between. The CDR3 bases are TGTGCCAGCAGTTTTGTGGGCTCTGGGGCCAACGTCCTGACTTTC. Amino acids: CASSFVGSGANVLTF.

Concerning this clonotype itself: A much larger clone lies one base from this, so it may be a read error. The chain has TRBV29-1 and TRBJ2-1; D gene uncertain. CDR1 SQVTM and CDR2 ANQGSEA come from the germline V gene. This CDR3 spans 10 amino acids. The CDR3 sequence is CIVLLNEQFF. The CDR3, as DNA: TGCATCGTTCTGCTTAATGAGCAGTTCTTC.

The chain links TRBV11-2 to TRBJ2-3; TRBD2 might be the D (7 bases). In germline, CDR1 is SGHAT, CDR2 FQNNGV. CDR3 length: 16 amino acids. Trimming pared 5 bases from V and 5 bases from J, leaving 20 bases between. CDR3 bases: TGTGCCAGCAGCAAGCTAGAGGGGGGGCATGGAGATACGCAGTATTTT. Its protein is CASSKLEGGHGDTQYF.

This clonotype was detected many times. The rearrangement uses TRBV4-3 and TRBJ1-5, with no clear D. Deletions cut 1 base from V and 6 bases from J, with 13 bases between. The CDR3 contains 15 residues. Looked up from germline, CDR1 is LGHNA and CDR2 is YSLEER. The CDR3 region is CASSQVLWGFQPQHF. The CDR3 DNA follows: TGCGCCAGCAGCCAAGTTTTATGGGGATTTCAGCCCCAGCATTTT.

This clonotype was found many times. The rearrangement links TRBV7-2 to TRBJ1-2; 11 positions agree with TRBD1. V dropped 2 bases and J dropped 7; count of bases not matched to a gene: 9. This CDR3 contains 16 residues. Germline V CDR1 and CDR2: SGHTA, FQGNSA. The CDR3 reads CASSLYPGQGAGGYTF. The CDR3 DNA reads as TGTGCCAGCAGCTTATATCCAGGACAGGGGGCCGGTGGCTACACCTTC.

The rearrangement uses TRBV20-1 and TRBJ2-3; 7 bases fit TRBD2. This CDR3 is 15 amino acids long. The V gene's germline CDR1 is DFQATT and CDR2 SNEGSKA (reference sequence). Trimming removed 3 bases from V and 4 bases from J; junction bases left unmatched: 10. The CDR3 loop is CSAREVAGIADTQYF. DNA of the CDR3: TGCAGTGCTAGGGAAGTAGCGGGTATCGCAGATACGCAGTATTTT.

The genes are TRBV20-1 and TRBJ1-5; D ambiguous. V lost 3 bases to trimming and J lost 0 bases, with 12 bases between them. Germline assignment: CDR1 DFQATT and CDR2 SNEGSKA (reference sequence). The CDR3 length is 15 residues. CDR3 in DNA: TGCAGTGCTAGCTCTCCAGGAAATAGCAATCAGCCCCAGCATTTT. It encodes CSASSPGNSNQPQHF.

This clonotype was seen at least ten times. V and J are TRBV5-1 and TRBJ1-2; 7 bases fit TRBD1. The CDR3 is 14 amino acids. The germline V gene encodes CDR1 SGHRS and CDR2 YFSETQ. V lost 4 bases and J lost 4; bases outside the gene matches: 7. CDR3 in DNA: TGCGCCAGCAGCGTGCAGGGGGGGCTCTATGGCTACACCTTC. This sequence encodes CASSVQGGLYGYTF.

The chain links TRBV12-3 or TRBV12-4 to TRBJ2-1; 10 nucleotides match TRBD2. This CDR3 region has 18 residues. The V gene end was trimmed by 7 bases and the J gene end by 8 bases; junction bases not matched to a gene: 20. In nucleotides, the CDR3 is TGTGCCAGCACCTTCCAGGGTAGCGGGAGGTGGGGATTGGATGAGCAGTTCTTC. Its translation is CASTFQGSGRWGLDEQFF.

This clonotype was found a few times. The chain joins TRBV7-2 to TRBJ2-3, with D possibly matching TRBD1 (5 bases). The germline gives CDR1 SGHTA, CDR2 FQGNSA. The CDR3 loop spans 11 amino acids. Trimming left V 5 bases short and J 6 bases short, with 6 bases between. The CDR3 reads CASSGHDTQYF. Here the CDR3 DNA reads TGTGCCAGCAGCGGACACGATACGCAGTATTTT.

This clonotype was counted only a few times. The chain links TRBV20-1 to TRBJ2-1, with D possibly being TRBD1 or TRBD2 (5 bases each). Trimming took off 3 bases at V and 2 bases at J, with 14 bases between the two ends. The germline CDR1 and CDR2 sequences are DFQATT and SNEGSKA (reference sequence). This CDR3 contains 15 residues. The CDR3 DNA reads TGCAGTGCTAGTTCCGGGACGGGGACCTACAATGAGCAGTTCTTC. Translation gives CSASSGTGTYNEQFF.

This clonotype has more than one count but fewer than ten. The V call is TRBV7-3, the J call TRBJ1-4; the match to TRBD1 covers 9 bases. J gave up 7 bases and V 1 base, and 13 bases lay outside the gene matches. Looked up from germline, CDR1 is SGHTA and CDR2 is FQGTGA. This CDR3 is built from 18 residues. The CDR3 region is CASSLRGRTGDGSEKLFF. Here the CDR3 DNA reads TGTGCCAGCAGCTTAAGAGGCCGGACAGGGGACGGAAGTGAAAAACTGTTTTTT.

This clonotype was seen a handful of times. The chain employs TRBV12-5 and TRBJ1-2; no firm D call. Germline V gene lookup returns CDR1 LGHNT and CDR2 FRNRAP. Trimming cost V 1 base and J 5 bases, with 8 bases left between them. The CDR3 sequence is 13 residues long. As DNA, the CDR3 is TGTGCTAGTGGTTTGGGCCAGAGTTATGGCTACACCTTC. Translation gives CASGLGQSYGYTF.